The 2 T cell receptor beta chains listed next were all sequenced from one sample in a study of T cell responses to AZD1222 COVID-19 vaccine. TCRdb keeps only in-frame clones here, not all; method: immunoSEQ multiplex PCR. The sample lists more than 110,000 clones; more than 75% were seen once. The sequencing here drew on peripheral blood, taken 28 days after the second AZD1222 dose. Receptors were obtained from an adult who received the AZD1222 COVID-19 vaccine.

The rearrangement joins TRBV28 to TRBJ2-7; no reliable D call. The CDR3 covers 11 residues. Germline CDR1 is MDHEN and CDR2 is SYDVKM. With 4 bases removed from V and 12 bases from J, the gap between germline ends came to 13 bases. In nucleotides, the CDR3 is TGTGCCAGCAGTTCTTACCGTGACTGGTACTTC. Its protein is CASSSYRDWYF.

The chain joins TRBV19 to TRBJ1-1; D gene uncertain. Trimming cost V 3 bases and J 1 base, with 6 bases left between them. Germline CDR1 and CDR2: LNHDA and SQIVND (reference sequence). CDR3 length: 13 residues. The CDR3 coding sequence is TGTGCCAGTAGTATTGCGGCGAACACTGAAGCTTTCTTT. Its protein is CASSIAANTEAFF.